This T cell receptor beta chain originates from a study of blood T cell repertoires in COVID-19. Overall study: Samples taken during acute and convalescent COVID-19 were collected in the United States, Italy and Spain. The cDNA or gDNA used as material had been derived from T cells, B-cell-depleted T cells, or PBMCs.

Authors' analysis steps: Cell counts per sample came from amplifying reference gene primers. The repertoire was sequenced with immunoSEQ multiplex PCR; TCRdb's copy has only in-frame clones and lacks some. V and J calls and clone size are those listed in that table; D and trimming were worked out from the DNA. The repertoire consists of tens of thousands of clones, with 88% occurring once and the leading ten covering roughly 40%. Followed longitudinally, the Seattle patients had been enrolled during active infection. Trimming removed 9 bases from V and 1 base from J; junction bases left unmatched: 12. This CDR3 has 17 amino acids. From germline, CDR1 is LNHDA and CDR2 SQIVND (reference sequence).

V usage is TRBV19 and J usage is TRBJ1-5; 10 bases are shared with TRBD1. The TCR was taken from a woman aged 55-75 years with COVID-19, enrolled during active disease. Material: peripheral blood. DNA for the CDR3: TGTGCCAGCGACTCGGGACAGGGGAGACTGAGCAATCAGCCCCAGCATTTT. It yields the protein CASDSGQGRLSNQPQHF.